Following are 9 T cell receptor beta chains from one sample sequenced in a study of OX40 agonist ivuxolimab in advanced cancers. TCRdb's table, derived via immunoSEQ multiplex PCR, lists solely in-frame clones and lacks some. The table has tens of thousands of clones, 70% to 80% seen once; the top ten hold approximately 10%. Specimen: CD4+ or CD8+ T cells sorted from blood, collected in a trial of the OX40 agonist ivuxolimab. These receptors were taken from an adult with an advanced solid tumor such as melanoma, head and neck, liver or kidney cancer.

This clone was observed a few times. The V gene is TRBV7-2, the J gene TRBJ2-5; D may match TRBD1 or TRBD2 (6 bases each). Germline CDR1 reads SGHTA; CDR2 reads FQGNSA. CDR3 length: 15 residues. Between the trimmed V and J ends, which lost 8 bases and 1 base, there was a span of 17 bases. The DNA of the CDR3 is TGTGCCAGCCGTGGGCCGCGGGACATCCAAGAGACCCAGTACTTC. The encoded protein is CASRGPRDIQETQYF.

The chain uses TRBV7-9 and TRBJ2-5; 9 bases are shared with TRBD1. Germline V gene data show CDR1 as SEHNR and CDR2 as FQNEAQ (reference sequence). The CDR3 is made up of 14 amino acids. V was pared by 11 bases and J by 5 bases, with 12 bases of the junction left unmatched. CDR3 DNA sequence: TGTGCCGCCACCGGGACAGGGACCTTGGAGACCCAGTACTTC. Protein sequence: CAATGTGTLETQYF.

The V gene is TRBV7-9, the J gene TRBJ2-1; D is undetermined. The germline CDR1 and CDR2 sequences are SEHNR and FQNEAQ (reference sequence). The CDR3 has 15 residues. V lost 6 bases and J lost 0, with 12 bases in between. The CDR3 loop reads CASSLDGASYNEQFF. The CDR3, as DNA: TGTGCCAGCAGTTTGGACGGAGCCTCCTACAATGAGCAGTTCTTC.

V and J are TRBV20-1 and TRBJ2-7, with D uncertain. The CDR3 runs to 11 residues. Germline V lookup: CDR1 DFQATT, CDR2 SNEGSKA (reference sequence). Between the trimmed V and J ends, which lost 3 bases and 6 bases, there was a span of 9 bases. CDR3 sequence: CSASAGREQYF. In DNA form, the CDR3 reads TGCAGTGCTAGCGCAGGCCGCGAGCAGTACTTC.

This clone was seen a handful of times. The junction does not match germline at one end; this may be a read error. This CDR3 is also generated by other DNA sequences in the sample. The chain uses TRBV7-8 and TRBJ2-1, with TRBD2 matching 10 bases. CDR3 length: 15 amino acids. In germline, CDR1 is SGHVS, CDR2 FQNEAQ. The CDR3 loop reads CASSLAGAAYNEQFF. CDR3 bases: TGTGCCAGCAGCCTAGCGGGAGCGGCATACAATGAGCAGTTCTTC.

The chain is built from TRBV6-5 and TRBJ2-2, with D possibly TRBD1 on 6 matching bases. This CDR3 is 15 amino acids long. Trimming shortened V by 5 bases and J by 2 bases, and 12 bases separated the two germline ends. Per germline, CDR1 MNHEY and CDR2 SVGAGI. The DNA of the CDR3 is TGTGCCAGCAGTAGGGGGTCGCACAACACCGGGGAGCTGTTTTTT. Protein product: CASSRGSHNTGELFF.

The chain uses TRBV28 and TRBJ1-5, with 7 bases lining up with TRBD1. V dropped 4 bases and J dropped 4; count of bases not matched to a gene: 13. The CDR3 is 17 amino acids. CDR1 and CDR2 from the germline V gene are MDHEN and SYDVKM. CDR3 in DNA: TGTGCCAGCAGTTCTACTCCACAGGGGTTGAGAAATCAGCCCCAGCATTTT. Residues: CASSSTPQGLRNQPQHF. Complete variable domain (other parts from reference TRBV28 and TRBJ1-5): DVKVTQSSRYLVKRTGEKVFLECVQDMDHENMFWYRQDPGLGLRLIYFSYDVKMKEKGDIPEGYSVSREKKERFSLILESASTNQTSMYLCASSSTPQGLRNQPQHFGDGTRLSIL.

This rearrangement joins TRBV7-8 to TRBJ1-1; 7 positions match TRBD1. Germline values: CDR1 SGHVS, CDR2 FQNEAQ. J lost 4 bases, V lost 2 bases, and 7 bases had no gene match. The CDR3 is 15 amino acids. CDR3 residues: CASSLYPGGPTEAFF. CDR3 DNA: TGTGCCAGCAGCTTATATCCAGGGGGGCCCACTGAAGCTTTCTTT.

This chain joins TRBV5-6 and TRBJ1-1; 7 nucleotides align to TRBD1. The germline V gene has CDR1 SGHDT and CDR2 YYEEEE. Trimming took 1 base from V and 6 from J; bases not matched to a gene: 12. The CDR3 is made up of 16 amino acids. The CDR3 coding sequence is TGTGCCAGCAGCTTGATCAGCCAGGGGGGTAACGCTGAAGCTTTCTTT. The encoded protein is CASSLISQGGNAEAFF. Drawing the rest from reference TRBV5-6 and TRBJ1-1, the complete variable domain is DAGVTQSPTHLIKTRGQQVTLRCSPKSGHDTVSWYQQALGQGPQFIFQYYEEEERQRGNFPDRFSGHQFPNYSSELNVNALLLGDSALYLCASSLISQGGNAEAFFGQGTRLTVV.